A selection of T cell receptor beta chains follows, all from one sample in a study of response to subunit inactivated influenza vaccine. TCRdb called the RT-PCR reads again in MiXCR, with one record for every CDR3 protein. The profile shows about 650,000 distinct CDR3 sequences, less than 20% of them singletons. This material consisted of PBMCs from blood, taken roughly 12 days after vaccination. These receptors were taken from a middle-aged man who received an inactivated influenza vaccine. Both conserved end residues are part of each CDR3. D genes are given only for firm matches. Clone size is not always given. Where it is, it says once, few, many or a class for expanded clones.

CDR3 DNA: TGCAGTGCTAAGCGGGTATACTCCGGGGAGCTGTTTTTT
CDR3 protein: CSAKRVYSGELFF
D gene: -
J gene: TRBJ2-2
V gene: TRBV20-1
CDR3 length: 13
clone size: few

CDR3 DNA: TGTGCTAGTGGTTTTGAACCCCAGAACACCGGGGAGCTGTTTTTT
CDR3 protein: CASGFEPQNTGELFF
D gene: -
J gene: TRBJ2-2
V gene: TRBV12-5
CDR3 length: 15
clone size: -

CDR3 DNA: TGTGCCAGCAGCTTCGGTGGGGTAGGAGGCACAGATACGCAGTATTTT
CDR3 protein: CASSFGGVGGTDTQYF
D gene: -
J gene: TRBJ2-3
V gene: TRBV11-2
CDR3 length: 16
clone size: -

CDR3 DNA: TGCGCCAGCAGTCAATTTCCCCAATTGACGGAGAACGACTATGGCTACACCTTC
CDR3 protein: CASSQFPQLTENDYGYTF
D gene: -
J gene: TRBJ1-2
V gene: TRBV23-1
CDR3 length: 18
clone size: -

CDR3 DNA: TGTGCCAGCAGTGAAATTCAGGGTCGTGGGACCCAGTACTTC
CDR3 protein: CASSEIQGRGTQYF
D gene: -
J gene: TRBJ2-5
V gene: TRBV2
CDR3 length: 14
clone size: -

CDR3 DNA: TGTGCCAGCAGCGTAGGAACCTTGGGGCAAGAGACCCAGTACTTC
CDR3 protein: CASSVGTLGQETQYF
D gene: -
J gene: TRBJ2-5
V gene: TRBV9
CDR3 length: 15
clone size: -

CDR3 DNA: TGCGCCAGCAGCTTCCCGGGACAGAGGATTGGCACAGATACGCAGTATTTT
CDR3 protein: CASSFPGQRIGTDTQYF
D gene: TRBD1
J gene: TRBJ2-3
V gene: TRBV5-1
CDR3 length: 17
clone size: few

CDR3 DNA: TGTGCCAGCTCACCAGTGGCAAGAAATCAGCCCCAGCATTTT
CDR3 protein: CASSPVARNQPQHF
D gene: -
J gene: TRBJ1-5
V gene: TRBV18
CDR3 length: 14
clone size: -

CDR3 DNA: TGTGCCAGCAGCCACCGTGACAGGGGGCTTCGGCAAGAGACCCAGTACTTC
CDR3 protein: CASSHRDRGLRQETQYF
D gene: TRBD1
J gene: TRBJ2-5
V gene: TRBV3-1
CDR3 length: 17
clone size: -

CDR3 DNA: TGTGCCAGCAGCTTGCGGTCCACTGAAGCTTTCTTT
CDR3 protein: CASSLRSTEAFF
D gene: -
J gene: TRBJ1-1
V gene: TRBV7-9
CDR3 length: 12
clone size: many

CDR3 DNA: TGTGCCAGCAGTTTACAGAGGGGTAGGAGTACAGGGGTAACCGAAAAACTGTTTTTT
CDR3 protein: CASSLQRGRSTGVTEKLFF
D gene: TRBD1
J gene: TRBJ1-4
V gene: TRBV27
CDR3 length: 19
clone size: -

CDR3 DNA: TGCGCCAGCAGCTGGACCGGGACAGGGGTTCAAGAGCAGTACTTC
CDR3 protein: CASSWTGTGVQEQYF
D gene: TRBD1
J gene: TRBJ2-7
V gene: TRBV5-1
CDR3 length: 15
clone size: -

CDR3 DNA: TGCAGCGGGCGAAGCTCGGGCGGGGAGCTGTTTTTT
CDR3 protein: CSGRSSGGELFF
D gene: -
J gene: TRBJ2-2
V gene: TRBV29-1
CDR3 length: 12
clone size: few

CDR3 DNA: TGTGCCAGTAGTATCCAGGGCCTAATTCTAAACAATGAGCAGTTCTTC
CDR3 protein: CASSIQGLILNNEQFF
D gene: -
J gene: TRBJ2-1
V gene: TRBV19
CDR3 length: 16
clone size: few

CDR3 DNA: TGCAGTGTTCCGGACCTAGATACGCAGTATTTT
CDR3 protein: CSVPDLDTQYF
D gene: -
J gene: TRBJ2-3
V gene: TRBV20-1
CDR3 length: 11
clone size: few

CDR3 DNA: TGTGCCAGCAGTTTCGGGGGGATTAATGAAAAACTGTTTTTT
CDR3 protein: CASSFGGINEKLFF
D gene: -
J gene: TRBJ1-4
V gene: TRBV12-3/TRBV12-4
CDR3 length: 14
clone size: -

CDR3 DNA: TGTGCCAGCGGAGAAACAGGTGGGAGAGGGGAGCTGTTTTTT
CDR3 protein: CASGETGGRGELFF
D gene: -
J gene: TRBJ2-2
V gene: TRBV9
CDR3 length: 14
clone size: few